There are a few counts of the clone carrying this TCR beta chain. This sample was included in a study of blood T cells in healthy people across ages. A second about 6 to 12 cycle PCR used barcoded and J-beta primers. TCRdb used MiXCR to reprocess the 5' RACE reads, holding one entry per CDR3 protein. The profile shows about 650,000 distinct CDR3 sequences, approximately 29% of them singletons. The study drew donors from healthy Caucasian individuals in Russia aged 6 to 90. Per-sample PBMC isolation yielded at least 6.5 million cells. With 3 bases clipped from V and 7 bases from J, the junction kept 8 bases outside the gene matches. The CDR3 has 15 amino acids. Germline CDR1 and CDR2: KGHDR and SFDVKD.

The chain employs TRBV24-1 and TRBJ2-1; 7 bases are a match to TRBD2. The sequence derives from a woman of 80 years or more in good health. Sequenced: blood. Here the CDR3 DNA reads TGTGCCACCAGTGATATAACCGGGACTATTAATGAGCAGTTCTTC. It yields the protein CATSDITGTINEQFF.